The present TCR beta chain was sequenced within a study of T cell responses to AZD1222 COVID-19 vaccine (dated by TCRdb to about 2021). Concerning the study at large: A total of under 250 trial participants underwent TCR sequencing, of whom around 210 had received two doses of AZD1222 and around 25 had received two doses of the MenACWY control vaccine. Trial participants were enrolled into age subgroups of 18-55, 56-69 and 70-plus years, which contained roughly 140, 27 and 60 TCR-sequenced participants, respectively.

The sample's time point label, decoded: about 28 days (+/-7) after the second vaccine dose. AZD1222 recipients whose second dose came at about 4 weeks and those whose second dose came at about 12 weeks were combined into one group, since spike-specific TCR depth and breadth did not differ between the two schedules. Vaccinee samples came from UK trials COV001 and COV002, including a single-blind randomized controlled phase 2/3 trial of AZD1222 (ChAdOx1 nCoV-19) in healthy adults. For TCRbeta chain sequencing, PBMC samples were collected from trial participants at day 0 and at day 28 after the second dose. Summary of the overall study and its limitations: Because no day 14 peak-response samples were available, repertoires were characterized only after the peak T cell response. Vaccine-associated CD4 TCRs spanned the whole spike protein, with dominant responses in regions 160-218 and 743-854. Participants were mostly white British and included more females than males, and it was suggested by the authors that clonal diversity may have been underestimated. The 56-69-year group was small, and its depth increase did not reach significance, likely because of low power. Epitopes outside the regions mutated in the B.1.351 and B.1.1.7 variants were reportedly recognized by nearly half of the unique spike-specific TCRs. A significant rise in spike-specific TCR breadth and depth was observed after two AZD1222 doses relative to day 0 and relative to MenACWY recipients. Conclusions about previously exposed vaccinees were limited because only six AZD1222 recipients were SARS-CoV-2 seropositive at baseline.

V gives up 0 bases and J gives up 1 base, and the segment between their germline ends measures 7 bases. The germline V gene gives CDR1 as SGDLS and CDR2 as YYNGEE. From the cysteine through the phenylalanine, the CDR3 covers 15 amino acids. CDR3 DNA only is kept here, 45 bases in frame from base 1. The CDR3 regions of human TCRbeta chains were analyzed by immunosequencing. The authors' analysis ran thus. TCRs in the repertoires were matched against a reference library of SARS-CoV-2-specific TCRs that had been generated with the MIRA antigen-specificity platform. Breadth was defined as the fraction of unique TCRs that were SARS-CoV-2-associated. Depth was defined as the fraction of total T cells that were SARS-CoV-2-associated. Using the MIRA data, every spike-specific TCR was mapped to the spike region that the TCR reacted to and assigned to either a CD4 or a CD8 class. Log10-transformed breadth and depth values were compared by one-way ANOVA with Sidak's multiple comparisons tests. TCRdb mirrors the immuneACCESS table, restricted to in-frame sequences. Some clones are absent from its copies; in checked studies, under half trace to an unresolved V gene, and the reason for the others is unknown. D and trimming come from the DNA, and the V and J calls and clone size come from that table. In all, the sample holds 100,000 to 150,000 clones, and more than 90% of those were seen once. About 2.1% of the sample is held by the ten biggest clonotypes.

As for this clone: The antigen it binds to is not known. No base quality values were provided; no much bigger clone lies one nucleotide off.

This sample comprised peripheral blood, obtained 28 days after the second AZD1222 dose. This TCR derives from an adult who received the AZD1222 COVID-19 vaccine. The chain is assembled from TRBV9 and TRBJ1-4; TRBD1 could be the D gene, as 5 bases match. The DNA sequence is TGTGCCAGCAGCGTAGGTGGACAAACTAATGAAAAACTGTTTTTT. Its protein reads: CASSVGGQTNEKLFF.